This entry lists 14 T cell receptor beta chains sequenced from one sample in a study of cytomegalovirus exposure and HLA in healthy donors. The PCR had 60 Vbeta and 13 Jbeta primers. The assay was immunoSEQ multiplex PCR, and TCRdb's table has in-frame clones only and misses some. This table has about 170,000 clones, 73% appearing once. What was sequenced was PBMCs. The source of these receptors is a woman between 18 and 30 years old in good health and CMV-seropositive.

This clone has more than one count but fewer than ten. The rearrangement links TRBV2 to TRBJ2-3, with TRBD2 identical over 7 bases. Germline assignment: CDR1 SNHLY and CDR2 FYNNEI. This CDR3 is built from 15 residues. V was pared by 5 bases and J by 2 bases, with 7 bases of the junction left unmatched. The CDR3 sequence is CASSRLTSFTDTQYF. CDR3 sequence (DNA): TGTGCCAGCAGTCGCCTGACTAGCTTCACAGATACGCAGTATTTT. Supplemented by reference TRBV2 and TRBJ2-3, the full variable domain reads EPEVTQTPSHQVTQMGQEVILRCVPISNHLYFYWYRQILGQKVEFLVSFYNNEISEKSEIFDDQFSVERPDGSNFTLKIRSTKLEDSAMYFCASSRLTSFTDTQYFGPGTRLTVL.

The chain carries TRBV4-3 and TRBJ1-6; TRBD1 matches at 10 bases. Germline V gene data show CDR1 as LGHNA and CDR2 as YSLEER. CDR3 length: 15 residues. Trimming at V came to 1 base and at J to 7 bases, leaving 1 base not matched to a gene. CDR3 sequence: CASSQGDRGNSPLHF. Here the CDR3 DNA reads TGCGCCAGCAGCCAAGGGGACAGGGGAAATTCACCCCTCCACTTT.

The rearrangement links TRBV6-8 to TRBJ1-1; no clear D. The germline V and J ends were trimmed by 2 bases and 4 bases, with 17 bases remaining between them. The CDR3 length is 16 residues. From germline, CDR1 is MNHGY and CDR2 SAAAGT. The CDR3 loop is CASSYDPISLGTEAFF. The CDR3 DNA sequence: TGTGCCAGCAGTTACGACCCGATTTCGCTAGGCACTGAAGCTTTCTTT.

V and J are TRBV11-2 and TRBJ1-2, with D perhaps TRBD1 (5 bases). This CDR3 comprises 15 residues. Germline CDR1 SGHAT, CDR2 FQNNGV. V was trimmed by 5 bases and J by 1 base, leaving 14 bases between them. DNA of the CDR3: TGTGCCAGCAGCCCAATGCGGGGGGGTAACTATGGCTACACCTTC. It translates to CASSPMRGGNYGYTF.

The chain uses TRBV19 and TRBJ1-1, with unresolved D. The germline gives CDR1 LNHDA, CDR2 SQIVND (reference sequence). The V gene lost 6 bases and the J gene lost 0 bases, with 8 bases spanning the gap. The CDR3 covers 13 residues. The CDR3, as DNA: TGTGCCAGTAGCCCCCAGATGAACACTGAAGCTTTCTTT. Translating it yields CASSPQMNTEAFF.

This chain joins TRBV4-2 and TRBJ2-1, with D perhaps matching TRBD2 (6 bases). The germline gives CDR1 LGHNA, CDR2 YNFKEQ. The V end lost 1 base, the J end lost 8 bases, and 12 bases lay between the germline ends. This CDR3 comprises 14 residues. In nucleotides, the CDR3 is TGTGCCAGCAGCCAAGCGGGGGTAGGGGATGAGCAGTTCTTC. Residues: CASSQAGVGDEQFF.

V usage is TRBV10-3 and J usage is TRBJ1-3, with D unclear. V was trimmed by 10 bases and J by 1 base, leaving 17 bases between them. CDR1 ENHRY and CDR2 SYGVKD come from the germline V gene. This CDR3 contains 15 residues. The CDR3 DNA reads TGTGCCACTAGCGGGGTCCAAACATCTGGAAACACCATATATTTT. Translation: CATSGVQTSGNTIYF.

V is TRBV7-3 and J is TRBJ2-1; 8 bases are shared with TRBD2. Trimming took 2 bases from V and 5 from J; bases not matched to a gene: 5. The germline V gene encodes CDR1 SGHTA and CDR2 FQGTGA. The CDR3 has 15 amino acids. CDR3 region: CASSLGGGKNNEQFF. The CDR3 bases are TGTGCCAGCAGCTTAGGCGGGGGGAAGAACAATGAGCAGTTCTTC.

This rearrangement joins TRBV19 to TRBJ2-4; possible D gene TRBD2, 6 bases. The CDR3 has 13 residues. Between the trimmed V and J ends, which lost 5 bases and 6 bases, there was a span of 11 bases. The germline V gene has CDR1 LNHDA and CDR2 SQIVND (reference sequence). CDR3 in amino acids: CASSSGAGNIQYF. The CDR3 coding sequence is TGTGCCAGTAGTTCTGGAGCGGGAAACATTCAGTACTTC.

V and J are TRBV5-4 and TRBJ2-2; 9 bases are a match to TRBD2. The CDR3 totals 16 residues. V dropped 4 bases and J dropped 5; count of bases not matched to a gene: 9. Germline CDR1 is SGHNT and CDR2 is YYREEE (reference sequence). CDR3 DNA: TGTGCCAGCAGCCCCCCCCCAAGCGGGGGGACCGGGGAGCTGTTTTTT. Protein sequence: CASSPPPSGGTGELFF.

The rearrangement joins TRBV11-2 to TRBJ1-1, with 9 bases identical to TRBD1. The ends lost 6 bases at V and 2 bases at J; junction bases unmatched: 10. This CDR3 is built from 16 residues. Germline V CDR1 and CDR2: SGHAT, FQNNGV. Written as DNA, the CDR3 is TGTGCCAGCAGATGGGACAGGGCTGGGTCTAACACTGAAGCTTTCTTT. Its protein product is CASRWDRAGSNTEAFF.

J is TRBJ2-3 and V is TRBV5-1, with D possibly being TRBD2 (5 bases). Germline lookup yields CDR1 SGHRS and CDR2 YFSETQ. This CDR3 is 16 amino acids long. Trimming pared 1 base from V and 3 bases from J, leaving 15 bases between. The CDR3 DNA is TGCGCCAGCAGCTTGCGTGGCCTAGCAAGGACAGATACGCAGTATTTT. Its translation: CASSLRGLARTDTQYF.

A few counts support this clone. The chain links TRBV4-2 to TRBJ2-6; 7 positions match TRBD1. The CDR3 length is 17 residues. With V trimmed by 3 bases and J by 2 bases, 7 bases remained unmatched. CDR1 is LGHNA and CDR2 is YNFKEQ in the germline V gene. CDR3 in amino acids: CASSQILDRAGANVLTF. DNA for the CDR3: TGTGCCAGCAGCCAGATCCTAGACAGGGCTGGGGCCAACGTCCTGACTTTC.

This clone was recorded a few times. J is TRBJ1-5 and V is TRBV7-2; D is uncertain. Trimming took 8 bases from V and 5 from J, leaving 19 bases between them. This CDR3 is 15 amino acids long. From germline, CDR1 is SGHTA and CDR2 FQGNSA. CDR3 DNA sequence: TGTGCCAGCGCACAGACCCACGGATCTCATCAGCCCCAGCATTTT. Its protein is CASAQTHGSHQPQHF. Full variable domain (rest looked up from reference TRBV7-2 and TRBJ1-5): GAGVSQSPSNKVTEKGKDVELRCDPISGHTALYWYRQSLGQGLEFLIYFQGNSAPDKSGLPSDRFSAERTGGSVSTLTIQRTQQEDSAVYLCASAQTHGSHQPQHFGDGTRLSIL.